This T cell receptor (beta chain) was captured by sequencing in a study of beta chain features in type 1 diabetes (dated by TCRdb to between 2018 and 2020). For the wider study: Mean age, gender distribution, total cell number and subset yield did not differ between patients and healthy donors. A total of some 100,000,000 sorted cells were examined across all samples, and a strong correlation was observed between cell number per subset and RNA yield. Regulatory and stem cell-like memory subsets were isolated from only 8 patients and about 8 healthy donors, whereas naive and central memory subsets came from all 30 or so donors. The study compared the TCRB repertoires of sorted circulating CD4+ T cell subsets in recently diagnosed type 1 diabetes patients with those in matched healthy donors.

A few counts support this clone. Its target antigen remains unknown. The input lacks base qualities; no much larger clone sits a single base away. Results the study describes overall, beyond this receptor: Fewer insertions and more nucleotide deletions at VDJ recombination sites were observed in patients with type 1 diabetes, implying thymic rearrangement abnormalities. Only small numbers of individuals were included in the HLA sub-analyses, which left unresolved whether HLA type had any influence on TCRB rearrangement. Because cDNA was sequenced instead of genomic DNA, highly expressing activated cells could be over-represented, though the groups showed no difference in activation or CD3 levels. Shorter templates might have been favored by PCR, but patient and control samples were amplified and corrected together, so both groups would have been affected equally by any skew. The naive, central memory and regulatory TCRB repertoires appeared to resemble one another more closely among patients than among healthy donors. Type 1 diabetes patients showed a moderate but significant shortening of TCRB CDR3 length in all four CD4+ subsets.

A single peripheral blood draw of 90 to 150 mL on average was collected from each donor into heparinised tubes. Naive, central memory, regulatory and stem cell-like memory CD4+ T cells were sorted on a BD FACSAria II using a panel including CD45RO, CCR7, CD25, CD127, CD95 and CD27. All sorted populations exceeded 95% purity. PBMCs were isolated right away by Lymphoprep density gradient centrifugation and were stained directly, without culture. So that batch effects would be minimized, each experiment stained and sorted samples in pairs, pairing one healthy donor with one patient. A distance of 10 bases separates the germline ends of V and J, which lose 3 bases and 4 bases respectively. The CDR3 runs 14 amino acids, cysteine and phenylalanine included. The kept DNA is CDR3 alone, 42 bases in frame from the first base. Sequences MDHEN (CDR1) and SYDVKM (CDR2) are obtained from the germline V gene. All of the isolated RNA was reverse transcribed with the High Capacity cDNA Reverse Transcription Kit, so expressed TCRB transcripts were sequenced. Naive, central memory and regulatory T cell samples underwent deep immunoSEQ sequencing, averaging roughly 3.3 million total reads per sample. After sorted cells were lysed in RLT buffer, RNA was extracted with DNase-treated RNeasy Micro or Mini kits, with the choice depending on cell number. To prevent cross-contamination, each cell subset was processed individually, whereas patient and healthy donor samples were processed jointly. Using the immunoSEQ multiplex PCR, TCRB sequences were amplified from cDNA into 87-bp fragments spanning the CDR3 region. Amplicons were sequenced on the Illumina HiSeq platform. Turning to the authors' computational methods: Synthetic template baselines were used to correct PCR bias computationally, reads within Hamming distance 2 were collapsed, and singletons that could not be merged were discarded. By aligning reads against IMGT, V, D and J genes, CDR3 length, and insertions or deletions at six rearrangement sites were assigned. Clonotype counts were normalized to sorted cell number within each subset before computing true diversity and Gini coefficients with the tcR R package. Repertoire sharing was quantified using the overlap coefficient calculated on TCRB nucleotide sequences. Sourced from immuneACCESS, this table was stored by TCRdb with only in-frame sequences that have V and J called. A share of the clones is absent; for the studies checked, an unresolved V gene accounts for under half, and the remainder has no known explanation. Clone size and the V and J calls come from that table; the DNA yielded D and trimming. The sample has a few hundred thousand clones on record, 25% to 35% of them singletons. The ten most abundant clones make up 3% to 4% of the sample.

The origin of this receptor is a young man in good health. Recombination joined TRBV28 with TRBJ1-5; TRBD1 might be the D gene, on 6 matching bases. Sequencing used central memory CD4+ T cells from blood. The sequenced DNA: TGTGCCAGCAGTTTTATAGGGGGAAATCAGCCCCAGCATTTT. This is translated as CASSFIGGNQPQHF. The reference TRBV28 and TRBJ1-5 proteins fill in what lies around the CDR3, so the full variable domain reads DVKVTQSSRYLVKRTGEKVFLECVQDMDHENMFWYRQDPGLGLRLIYFSYDVKMKEKGDIPEGYSVSREKKERFSLILESASTNQTSMYLCASSFIGGNQPQHFGDGTRLSIL.